This is a list of T cell receptor beta chains from one sample in a study of blood T cells in healthy people across ages. TCRdb reprocessed the 5' RACE reads with MiXCR, giving one entry per CDR3 protein. The table includes some 1.5 million distinct CDR3 sequences, 28% detected once. Sample: blood. Receptor source: a woman aged 25 to 39 in good health. Each CDR3 is given with its conserved first and last residue. A D gene is named only where the DNA matches it firmly. Rows give clone size only sometimes, using once, few, many, or a class for an expanded clone.

clone_size: NA
d_call: TRBD1
v_call: TRBV7-2
j_call: TRBJ2-7
cdr3_nt: TGTGCCAGCAGCTCAGGGGGAGCGTTGGGCTCCTACGAGCAGTACTTC
cdr3_aa: CASSSGGALGSYEQYF

clone_size: NA
d_call: NA
v_call: TRBV12-3/TRBV12-4
j_call: TRBJ2-2
cdr3_nt: TGTGCCAGCAGTCCTCCAGGGCGGCGGGGGGAGCTGTTTTTT
cdr3_aa: CASSPPGRRGELFF

clone_size: NA
d_call: TRBD1
v_call: TRBV20-1
j_call: TRBJ1-5
cdr3_nt: TGCAGTGTGAGACGTCAGGGGGCTGGACAGCCCCAGCATTTT
cdr3_aa: CSVRRQGAGQPQHF

clone_size: NA
d_call: NA
v_call: TRBV5-1
j_call: TRBJ1-2
cdr3_nt: TGCGCCAGCAGCCCCAAGGGCGGCGCAGGGGAGGCTGGCTACACCTTC
cdr3_aa: CASSPKGGAGEAGYTF

clone_size: many
d_call: TRBD2
v_call: TRBV29-1
j_call: TRBJ2-7
cdr3_nt: TGCAGCGTGAGACTAGCGGAATATGGTGTGCAGTACTTC
cdr3_aa: CSVRLAEYGVQYF

clone_size: few
d_call: NA
v_call: TRBV28
j_call: TRBJ2-1
cdr3_nt: TGTGCCAGCAGGAGAAGGAGGCGCGGCGAGCAGTTCTTC
cdr3_aa: CASRRRRRGEQFF

clone_size: NA
d_call: NA
v_call: TRBV7-3
j_call: TRBJ2-1
cdr3_nt: TGTGCCAGCAGCTCCAAGGGCGATGAGCAGTTCTTC
cdr3_aa: CASSSKGDEQFF

clone_size: few
d_call: NA
v_call: TRBV12-3/TRBV12-4
j_call: TRBJ2-5
cdr3_nt: TGTGCCAGCAGGATTCACGAGACCCAGTACTTC
cdr3_aa: CASRIHETQYF

clone_size: NA
d_call: TRBD2
v_call: TRBV28
j_call: TRBJ2-3
cdr3_nt: TGTGCCAGCAGTCATCTAGCGGGGGCCGCCACAGATACGCAGTATTTT
cdr3_aa: CASSHLAGAATDTQYF

clone_size: NA
d_call: NA
v_call: TRBV6-2/TRBV6-3
j_call: TRBJ2-5
cdr3_nt: TGTGCCATAGAGACCCTGGACGGGACCCAGTACTTC
cdr3_aa: CAIETLDGTQYF

clone_size: NA
d_call: NA
v_call: TRBV6-5
j_call: TRBJ1-5
cdr3_nt: TGTGCCAGCAGTAGGGGGTATCAGCCCCAGCATTTT
cdr3_aa: CASSRGYQPQHF

clone_size: few
d_call: TRBD2
v_call: TRBV6-5
j_call: TRBJ2-1
cdr3_nt: TGTGTCAGTCGAGGGACTAGCTGGAACGAGCAGTTCTTC
cdr3_aa: CVSRGTSWNEQFF

clone_size: few
d_call: NA
v_call: TRBV3-1
j_call: TRBJ2-5
cdr3_nt: TGTGCCGGCAGCCAAGAGTGGGTTGGGCAGCAGTACTTC
cdr3_aa: CAGSQEWVGQQYF

clone_size: NA
d_call: NA
v_call: TRBV15
j_call: TRBJ2-1
cdr3_nt: TGTGCCACCAGCAGAGAAGGCGGTGAGCAGTTCTTC
cdr3_aa: CATSREGGEQFF

clone_size: few
d_call: NA
v_call: TRBV29-1
j_call: TRBJ1-5
cdr3_nt: TGCAGCGCCGCGATGGACCATGATCAGCCCCAGCATTTT
cdr3_aa: CSAAMDHDQPQHF

clone_size: NA
d_call: NA
v_call: TRBV2
j_call: TRBJ2-7
cdr3_nt: TGTGCCAGCAAACCGGGGAGGCCCATATCAGGCGAGCAGTACTTC
cdr3_aa: CASKPGRPISGEQYF

clone_size: many
d_call: TRBD2
v_call: TRBV7-2
j_call: TRBJ2-7
cdr3_nt: TGTGCCAGCAGCTTAGCTACCGGGACTAGCGGCCCCTCCTACGAGCAGTACTTC
cdr3_aa: CASSLATGTSGPSYEQYF

clone_size: NA
d_call: NA
v_call: TRBV29-1
j_call: TRBJ2-1
cdr3_nt: TGCAGCGTCCACAATGAGCAGTTCTTC
cdr3_aa: CSVHNEQFF

clone_size: NA
d_call: TRBD1
v_call: TRBV28
j_call: TRBJ1-5
cdr3_nt: TGTGCCAGCAGTCTAAGGACAGGGGTGGTGTATCAGCCCCAGCATTTT
cdr3_aa: CASSLRTGVVYQPQHF

clone_size: many
d_call: NA
v_call: TRBV5-1
j_call: TRBJ2-7
cdr3_nt: TGCGCCAGCAGGTACGAGCAGTACTTC
cdr3_aa: CASRYEQYF

clone_size: NA
d_call: TRBD2
v_call: TRBV7-2
j_call: TRBJ2-3
cdr3_nt: TGTACCAGCAGCTTAGCTAACGGGAGGGCAGATACGCAGTATTTT
cdr3_aa: CTSSLANGRADTQYF

clone_size: few
d_call: TRBD1
v_call: TRBV5-5
j_call: TRBJ1-2
cdr3_nt: TGTGCCAGCAGCAAGGGACAGGCTGCTAACTATGTCTACACCTTC
cdr3_aa: CASSKGQAANYVYTF

clone_size: few
d_call: TRBD1
v_call: TRBV6-2/TRBV6-3
j_call: TRBJ1-6
cdr3_nt: TGTGCCAGCACGCTCCGGGACAGCTATAATTCACCCCTCCACTTT
cdr3_aa: CASTLRDSYNSPLHF

clone_size: many
d_call: NA
v_call: TRBV20-1
j_call: TRBJ1-4
cdr3_nt: TGCAGTGCTAGTCCTCCTCCAACTAATGAAAAACTGTTTTTT
cdr3_aa: CSASPPPTNEKLFF

clone_size: NA
d_call: NA
v_call: TRBV29-1
j_call: TRBJ1-1
cdr3_nt: TGCAGCGTTGAAGAGGACCGGGACAAACGGAATGAAGCTTTCTTT
cdr3_aa: CSVEEDRDKRNEAFF